The rows below give T cell receptor beta chains drawn from one sample of a study of OX40 agonist ivuxolimab in advanced cancers. Clones were sequenced by immunoSEQ multiplex PCR, and TCRdb holds only the in-frame ones, with some missing. The sample includes roughly 72,000 clones, approximately 81% of them seen just once. The sequenced sample was CD4+ or CD8+ T cells sorted from blood, obtained in a trial of the OX40 agonist ivuxolimab. The receptor source for this set is an adult with an advanced solid tumor such as melanoma, head and neck, liver or kidney cancer. Each CDR3 is given with its conserved first and last residue. A D gene is named only where the DNA matches it firmly. Only part of the rows carry a size: once, few, many, or a class if the clone is expanded.

J	size	V	D	CDR3	DNA
TRBJ2-7	NA	TRBV27	NA	CASSLGRTYEQYF	TGTGCCAGCAGTTTAGGCAGAACCTACGAGCAGTACTTC
TRBJ2-2	NA	TRBV10-3	TRBD1	CAIRPGQGANTGELFF	TGTGCCATCAGACCCGGACAGGGGGCGAACACCGGGGAGCTGTTTTTT
TRBJ1-4	NA	TRBV5-4	NA	CASSSRNEKLFF	TGTGCCAGCAGCTCCCGTAATGAAAAACTGTTTTTT
TRBJ1-2	NA	TRBV18	NA	CASSPPPRGGYTF	TGTGCCAGCTCACCACCGCCTCGGGGTGGCTACACCTTC
TRBJ2-2	few	TRBV7-9	NA	CASSSSATGELFF	TGTGCCAGCAGCTCCTCGGCAACCGGGGAGCTGTTTTTT
TRBJ2-2	NA	TRBV6-4	NA	CASSGAAGAGELFF	TGTGCCAGCAGTGGAGCGGCGGGTGCCGGGGAGCTGTTTTTT
TRBJ1-2	once	TRBV27	NA	CASRDSPYGYTF	TGTGCCAGCAGAGACAGCCCGTATGGCTACACCTTC
TRBJ1-3	NA	TRBV5-4	NA	CASSLGTGSRNTIYF	TGTGCCAGCAGCTTAGGAACAGGGTCCCGTAACACCATATATTTT
TRBJ2-1	many	TRBV5-8	NA	CASSLATLEQFF	TGTGCCAGCAGCTTGGCGACTCTTGAGCAGTTCTTC
TRBJ2-3	NA	TRBV4-3	TRBD2	CASSQDPLAVRGTQYF	TGCGCCAGCAGCCAAGATCCACTAGCGGTGCGGGGTACGCAGTATTTT
TRBJ2-7	NA	TRBV2	TRBD1	CATGQGVYEQYF	TGTGCCACGGGACAGGGGGTGTACGAGCAGTACTTC
TRBJ1-5	few	TRBV30	NA	CAWSGRGGTSNQPQHF	TGTGCCTGGAGTGGCCGAGGGGGAACTAGCAATCAGCCCCAGCATTTT
TRBJ2-3	NA	TRBV10-3	NA	CAISDRGTDTQYF	TGTGCCATCAGTGACAGGGGAACAGATACGCAGTATTTT
TRBJ1-2	NA	TRBV10-3	NA	CAISGGRALTYGYTF	TGTGCCATCTCCGGGGGCAGGGCGCTCACTTATGGCTACACCTTC
TRBJ1-3	NA	TRBV4-1	NA	CASSPLGRSSGNTIYF	TGCGCCAGCAGCCCCTTGGGACGGAGCTCTGGAAACACCATATATTTT
TRBJ2-3	few	TRBV29-1	NA	CSVVRVGADTQYF	TGCAGCGTTGTAAGGGTCGGTGCAGATACGCAGTATTTT
TRBJ2-1	NA	TRBV5-4	NA	CASEGAGDEQFF	TGTGCCAGCGAAGGGGCAGGCGATGAGCAGTTCTTC
TRBJ1-2	few	TRBV7-2	NA	CASRRGSGIHYGYTF	TGTGCCAGCAGGAGGGGGTCAGGGATCCACTATGGCTACACCTTC
TRBJ2-1	NA	TRBV19	TRBD2	CASSATRTSRTYNEQFF	TGTGCCAGTAGTGCAACTCGGACTAGCAGGACCTACAATGAGCAGTTCTTC
TRBJ1-6	NA	TRBV19	NA	CASSRGMGQARDSPLHF	TGTGCCAGTAGTAGAGGGATGGGTCAAGCCAGGGATTCACCCCTCCACTTT
TRBJ1-2	few	TRBV7-9	NA	CASSLVQGGTF	TGTGCCAGCAGCCTCGTGCAGGGTGGAACCTTC
TRBJ2-1	NA	TRBV5-1	NA	CASSQGRDEYNEQFF	TGCGCCAGCAGCCAAGGCCGGGATGAGTACAATGAGCAGTTCTTC
TRBJ2-1	NA	TRBV30	TRBD2	CAWSTLAGGGTFF	TGTGCCTGGAGCACACTAGCGGGAGGGGGGACGTTCTTC
TRBJ1-3	few	TRBV19	NA	CASHGNTIYF	TGTGCCAGCCATGGAAACACCATATATTTT
TRBJ2-7	NA	TRBV19	NA	CASSDPQLNEQYF	TGTGCCAGTAGTGACCCCCAGCTAAACGAGCAGTACTTC
TRBJ2-5	NA	TRBV4-2	NA	CASSQMGSETQYF	TGTGCCAGCAGCCAAATGGGGTCTGAGACCCAGTACTTC
TRBJ2-3	few	TRBV6-6	NA	CASSYAAGRDPDTQYF	TGTGCCAGCAGTTACGCAGCAGGGCGGGACCCAGATACGCAGTATTTT
TRBJ1-4	NA	TRBV7-3	NA	CASSTLGGEKLFF	TGTGCCAGCAGCACGTTAGGGGGTGAAAAACTGTTTTTT
TRBJ1-1	NA	TRBV11-3	NA	CASSPSVWGAEAFF	TGTGCCAGCAGCCCCAGCGTATGGGGCGCTGAAGCTTTCTTT
TRBJ2-3	NA	TRBV7-2	NA	CASSPFTDTQYF	TGTGCCAGCAGCCCTTTCACAGATACGCAGTATTTT
TRBJ1-1	NA	TRBV6-5	NA	CASWEGWAEAFF	TGTGCCAGCTGGGAGGGATGGGCTGAAGCTTTCTTT
TRBJ2-7	NA	TRBV27	NA	CASRPGPLAGEQYF	TGTGCCAGCCGACCGGGACCCCTGGCAGGCGAGCAGTACTTC
TRBJ2-7	NA	TRBV19	TRBD2	CATSSSGRYEQYF	TGTGCCACTTCGAGTAGCGGGAGGTACGAGCAGTACTTC
TRBJ1-4	NA	TRBV6-1	NA	CASSEPPATNEKLFF	TGTGCCAGCAGTGAACCCCCCGCAACTAATGAAAAACTGTTTTTT
TRBJ2-7	NA	TRBV5-1	TRBD2	CASSFSGSYERQYF	TGCGCCAGCAGCTTTAGCGGGTCCTACGAGCGACAGTACTTC
TRBJ2-2	few	TRBV7-6	NA	CASRQGGSGELFF	TGTGCCAGCAGACAGGGGGGGAGCGGGGAGCTGTTTTTT
TRBJ1-5	NA	TRBV4-2	NA	CASSQDFRGQPQHF	TGTGCCAGCAGCCAAGATTTCAGGGGTCAGCCCCAGCATTTT
TRBJ2-7	NA	TRBV6-5	NA	CAISQGLSSYEQYF	TGTGCCATCAGTCAGGGGCTATCCTCCTACGAGCAGTACTTC
TRBJ2-6	NA	TRBV13	NA	CASSLGLGQHSGANVLTF	TGTGCCAGCAGCTTAGGCCTCGGACAGCACTCTGGGGCCAACGTCCTGACTTTC
TRBJ2-7	NA	TRBV29-1	NA	CSGQRGVLDEQYF	TGCAGCGGGCAGAGGGGGGTTTTGGACGAGCAGTACTTC
TRBJ2-5	NA	TRBV5-1	TRBD1	CASSPARQGQETQYF	TGCGCCAGCTCCCCAGCAAGACAGGGTCAAGAGACCCAGTACTTC
TRBJ1-4	NA	TRBV27	NA	CASSFSGAGEKLFF	TGTGCCAGCAGCTTCTCAGGGGCGGGTGAAAAACTGTTTTTT
TRBJ1-2	NA	TRBV2	NA	CASSLPMKDYGYTF	TGTGCCAGCAGTCTACCGATGAAAGACTATGGCTACACCTTC
TRBJ2-6	NA	TRBV27	TRBD1	CASSSGTGLSGANVLTF	TGTGCCAGCAGTTCCGGGACAGGGTTGTCTGGGGCCAACGTCCTGACTTTC
TRBJ2-1	once	TRBV12-5	NA	CASTGSSYNEQFF	TGTGCTAGTACTGGGAGCTCCTACAATGAGCAGTTCTTC
TRBJ2-7	NA	TRBV2	NA	CASSDPVLSYEQYF	TGTGCCAGCAGTGATCCTGTTTTGTCCTACGAGCAGTACTTC
TRBJ2-2	NA	TRBV7-8	NA	CASSLHLSFAGELFF	TGTGCCAGCAGCTTACACTTGTCCTTCGCCGGGGAGCTGTTTTTT
TRBJ1-2	NA	TRBV5-8	TRBD1	CASSFRDRGYTF	TGTGCCAGCAGCTTCAGGGACAGAGGCTACACCTTC
TRBJ2-2	once	TRBV7-8	NA	CASSLARFVVLTGELFF	TGTGCCAGCAGCTTAGCGAGGTTCGTGGTCTTGACCGGGGAGCTGTTTTTT
TRBJ2-1	NA	TRBV7-3	NA	CASSPRSYNEQFF	TGTGCCAGCAGTCCTCGGTCCTACAATGAGCAGTTCTTC
TRBJ1-1	NA	TRBV19	NA	CASSMDTGITEAFF	TGTGCCAGTAGTATGGATACAGGGATTACTGAAGCTTTCTTT
TRBJ1-1	NA	TRBV4-1	TRBD1	CASSPAQGGGTEAFF	TGCGCCAGCAGCCCCGCTCAGGGGGGTGGCACTGAAGCTTTCTTT
TRBJ1-1	NA	TRBV18	NA	CASSPRSGPRGTEAFF	TGTGCCAGCTCACCACGATCTGGGCCTCGTGGCACTGAAGCTTTCTTT